The T cell receptor (beta chain) described here comes from a study of T cell responses to AZD1222 COVID-19 vaccine (dated by TCRdb to the early 2020s). Concerning the study at large: A total of more than 230 trial participants underwent TCR sequencing, of whom 200 to 220 received two doses of AZD1222 and about 26 received two doses of the MenACWY control vaccine. Trial participants were enrolled by age into subgroups of 18-55, 56-69 and 70-plus years, and 148, 28 and 57 TCR-sequenced participants, respectively, were included in these subgroups. General conclusions and limits of the study: Because no day 14 peak-response samples were available, the repertoires could be characterized only after the peak T cell response. Only five to seven AZD1222 recipients were SARS-CoV-2 seropositive at baseline, limiting conclusions about previously exposed vaccinees. Vaccine-associated CD4 TCRs spanned the whole spike protein, with dominant responses in regions 160-218 and 743-854. Most participants were white British and females outnumbered males, and the authors suggested that clonal diversity may have been underestimated. The 56-69-year group was small, and its depth increase did not reach significance, likely because of low power. Nearly half of unique spike-specific TCRs reportedly recognized epitopes outside regions mutated in the B.1.351 and B.1.1.7 variants. A significant rise in spike-specific TCR breadth and depth was observed after two AZD1222 doses relative to day 0 and relative to MenACWY recipients.

What the time point label conveys for this sample: about 28 days (+/-7) after the second vaccine dose. AZD1222 recipients with second doses at about 4 weeks or about 12 weeks were pooled, because spike-specific TCR depth and breadth did not differ between schedules. The vaccinee samples were drawn from two UK trials, COV001 and COV002, one of which was a single-blind randomized controlled phase 2/3 trial testing AZD1222 (ChAdOx1 nCoV-19) in healthy adults. Trial participant PBMC samples were collected at day 0 and day 28 after the second dose for TCRbeta chain sequencing. At the junction V is shortened by 10 bases and J by 5 bases; bases outside the gene matches: 8. The germline V gene yields MDHEN for CDR1 and SYDVKM for CDR2. The cysteine opens and the phenylalanine closes a CDR3 of 14 amino acids. Only CDR3 DNA remains: 42 bases, in frame from the first base. A note on this clone: This receptor's antigen is unknown. Per-base qualities were not stored, and no clone one base away is much larger.

The CDR3 regions of human TCRbeta chains were subjected to immunosequencing. As for the authors' bioinformatics: TCRs in the repertoires were compared against a reference library of SARS-CoV-2-specific TCRs that had been generated with the MIRA antigen-specificity platform. Breadth was defined as the fraction of unique TCRs that were SARS-CoV-2-associated, and depth was defined as the fraction of total T cells that were SARS-CoV-2-associated. Using the MIRA data, each spike-specific TCR was mapped to the spike region that the TCR reacts to and placed in a CD4 or CD8 class. Log10-transformed breadth and depth values were compared by one-way ANOVA with Sidak's multiple comparisons tests. TCRdb's version of the immuneACCESS table is confined to in-frame rearrangements and falls short of the full clone set. An unresolved V gene accounts for under half of the shortfall where checked; the remainder is of unknown origin. V, J and clone size are taken as reported in that table, and D and trimming were inferred from the DNA itself. The sample yields about 140,000 clones; about nine tenths were counted once. The top ten clones comprise roughly 6% of the sample.

The TCR originated in an adult who received the AZD1222 COVID-19 vaccine. The specimen was peripheral blood, collected 28 days after the second AZD1222 dose. The chain was built from TRBV28 and TRBJ2-5; TRBD1 fits 12 bases in the junction. The DNA sequence is as follows: TGTGCCACTTGGGACAGGGGGCGCAGGGAGACCCAGTACTTC. It is translated as CATWDRGRRETQYF.